This T cell receptor beta chain was obtained from a study of blood T cells in healthy people across ages. Findings of the study overall: There were more naive CD4+ cells and higher diversity in long-lived donors than in aged donors. Any conclusive comparison of naive versus antigen-experienced cells was prevented by using unsorted PBMCs. It was found that TCR beta diversity correlated strongly with the percentage of naive T cells.

In the case of this clonotype: Its target is unknown.

The CDR3 is made up of 17 amino acids. J gave up 0 bases and V 0 bases, and 2 bases lay outside the gene matches. Germline CDR1 is SGHRS and CDR2 is YFSETQ. It was with a sample-barcoded 5' primer and a J-beta primer mix that a second PCR of roughly 7 to 12 cycles was run. MiXCR, run by TCRdb on the 5' RACE reads, gives a single entry per CDR3 protein. The repertoire holds around 1.7 million distinct CDR3 sequences, with over 25% as singletons. The source material was blood. The rearrangement links TRBV5-1 to TRBJ2-6; 8 bases fit TRBD1. This sequence was found in a woman under 40 in good health. CDR3 in DNA: TGCGCCAGCAGCTTGGGGGACAGGAGCTCTGGGGCCAACGTCCTGACTTTC. Its protein product is CASSLGDRSSGANVLTF.